This TCR beta chain was identified in a study of cytomegalovirus exposure and HLA in healthy donors. The PCR was carried out with 60 Vbeta primers and 13 Jbeta primers. Repertoires were generated with immunoSEQ multiplex PCR, while TCRdb's copy carries only in-frame clones and drops some. The sample data list 100,000 to 150,000 clones. With regard to this clone: Antigen specificity is unknown.

This CDR3 spans 14 amino acids. Trimming took 5 bases from V and 8 from J; bases not matched to a gene: 7. CDR1 is SGHTA and CDR2 is FQGTGA in the germline V gene. Study-wide results and limits: There were a few CMV-associated chains whose specificity for CMV antigens was confirmed in vitro. V- and J-gene trimming of TCR beta was linked (in a later analysis) to a missense DCLRE1C variant.

Source material: PBMCs. The source is a middle-aged woman in good health and CMV-seronegative. The chain recombines TRBV7-3 with TRBJ1-2; 11 positions agree with TRBD1. Here the CDR3 reads CASSLGTGGYGYTF. As DNA, the CDR3 is TGTGCCAGCAGCCTTGGGACAGGGGGTTACGGCTACACCTTC.